This is a list of T cell receptor beta chains from one sample in a study of T cell responses to AZD1222 COVID-19 vaccine. Profiled with immunoSEQ multiplex PCR; TCRdb holds only in-frame clones, not every one. The sample lists some 140,000 clones, about 90% seen once, with about 1.9% in the top ten. This sample comprised peripheral blood, obtained on day 0 of AZD1222 vaccination. All receptors derive from an adult in good health. CDR3s include the opening cysteine and the closing phenylalanine or tryptophan. The D gene is left open where the match is weak. Only part of the rows carry a size: once, few, many, or a class if the clone is expanded.

V gene,J gene,D gene,clone size,CDR3 protein,CDR3 DNA
TRBV19,TRBJ1-4,.,.,CASRDRGRHNEKLFF,TGTGCCAGTAGAGATCGGGGAAGACATAATGAAAAACTGTTTTTT
TRBV4-3,TRBJ2-3,.,.,CASSQDYGSFTDTQYF,TGCGCCAGCAGCCAAGATTACGGCAGCTTCACAGATACGCAGTATTTT
TRBV27,TRBJ2-5,TRBD1,once,CASSKASDRAGTQYF,TGTGCCAGCAGCAAAGCTTCCGACAGGGCTGGGACCCAGTACTTC
TRBV9,TRBJ1-4,.,.,CASSVGGDEKLFF,TGTGCCAGCAGCGTAGGAGGAGATGAAAAACTGTTTTTT
TRBV7-2,TRBJ1-2,.,.,CASSLAPGTNYGYTF,TGTGCCAGCAGCTTAGCCCCCGGAACCAACTATGGCTACACCTTC
TRBV28,TRBJ1-1,.,.,CASSDPGYAAFF,TGTGCCAGCAGTGACCCCGGGTACGCAGCTTTCTTT
TRBV5-1,TRBJ1-1,TRBD1,.,CASSQRQGASGTEAFF,TGCGCCAGCAGCCAACGACAGGGGGCAAGTGGGACTGAAGCTTTCTTT
TRBV19,TRBJ2-1,TRBD2,.,CASSIATSGGNEQFF,TGTGCCAGTAGTATCGCCACTAGCGGAGGTAATGAGCAGTTCTTC
TRBV5-5,TRBJ1-5,.,.,CASSSGQSNQPQHF,TGTGCCAGCAGCTCAGGACAGAGCAATCAGCCCCAGCATTTT
TRBV6-5,TRBJ1-2,.,.,CASSRTEDNYGYTF,TGTGCCAGCAGTCGGACGGAAGATAACTATGGCTACACCTTC
TRBV6-5,TRBJ1-6,TRBD1,.,CASSYTGTDNSPLHF,TGTGCCAGCAGTTACACCGGGACAGATAATTCACCCCTCCACTTT
TRBV6-5,TRBJ2-2,.,.,CASIKDSLATGELFF,TGTGCCAGCATTAAAGACAGCCTAGCCACCGGGGAGCTGTTTTTT
TRBV7-8,TRBJ2-7,.,.,CASSLDEGRLYEQYF,TGTGCCAGCAGCTTAGATGAAGGACGGCTTTACGAGCAGTACTTC
TRBV27,TRBJ1-3,.,.,CASKQGSSGNTIYF,TGTGCCAGCAAACAGGGCAGCTCTGGAAACACCATATATTTT
TRBV30,TRBJ2-3,TRBD2,once,CAWSVTGTSGRDTQYF,TGTGCCTGGAGTGTTACAGGGACTAGCGGTAGAGATACGCAGTATTTT
TRBV7-9,TRBJ1-3,.,.,CASSSEGFSGNTIYF,TGTGCCAGCAGCTCAGAGGGGTTCTCTGGAAACACCATATATTTT
TRBV7-2,TRBJ2-1,TRBD2,.,CASSFGTTNEQFF,TGTGCCAGCAGCTTTGGGACTACTAATGAGCAGTTCTTC
TRBV4-2,TRBJ1-2,.,once,CASSQDLGGAGGDGYTF,TGTGCCAGCAGCCAAGATTTGGGGGGCGCTGGTGGGGACGGCTACACCTTC